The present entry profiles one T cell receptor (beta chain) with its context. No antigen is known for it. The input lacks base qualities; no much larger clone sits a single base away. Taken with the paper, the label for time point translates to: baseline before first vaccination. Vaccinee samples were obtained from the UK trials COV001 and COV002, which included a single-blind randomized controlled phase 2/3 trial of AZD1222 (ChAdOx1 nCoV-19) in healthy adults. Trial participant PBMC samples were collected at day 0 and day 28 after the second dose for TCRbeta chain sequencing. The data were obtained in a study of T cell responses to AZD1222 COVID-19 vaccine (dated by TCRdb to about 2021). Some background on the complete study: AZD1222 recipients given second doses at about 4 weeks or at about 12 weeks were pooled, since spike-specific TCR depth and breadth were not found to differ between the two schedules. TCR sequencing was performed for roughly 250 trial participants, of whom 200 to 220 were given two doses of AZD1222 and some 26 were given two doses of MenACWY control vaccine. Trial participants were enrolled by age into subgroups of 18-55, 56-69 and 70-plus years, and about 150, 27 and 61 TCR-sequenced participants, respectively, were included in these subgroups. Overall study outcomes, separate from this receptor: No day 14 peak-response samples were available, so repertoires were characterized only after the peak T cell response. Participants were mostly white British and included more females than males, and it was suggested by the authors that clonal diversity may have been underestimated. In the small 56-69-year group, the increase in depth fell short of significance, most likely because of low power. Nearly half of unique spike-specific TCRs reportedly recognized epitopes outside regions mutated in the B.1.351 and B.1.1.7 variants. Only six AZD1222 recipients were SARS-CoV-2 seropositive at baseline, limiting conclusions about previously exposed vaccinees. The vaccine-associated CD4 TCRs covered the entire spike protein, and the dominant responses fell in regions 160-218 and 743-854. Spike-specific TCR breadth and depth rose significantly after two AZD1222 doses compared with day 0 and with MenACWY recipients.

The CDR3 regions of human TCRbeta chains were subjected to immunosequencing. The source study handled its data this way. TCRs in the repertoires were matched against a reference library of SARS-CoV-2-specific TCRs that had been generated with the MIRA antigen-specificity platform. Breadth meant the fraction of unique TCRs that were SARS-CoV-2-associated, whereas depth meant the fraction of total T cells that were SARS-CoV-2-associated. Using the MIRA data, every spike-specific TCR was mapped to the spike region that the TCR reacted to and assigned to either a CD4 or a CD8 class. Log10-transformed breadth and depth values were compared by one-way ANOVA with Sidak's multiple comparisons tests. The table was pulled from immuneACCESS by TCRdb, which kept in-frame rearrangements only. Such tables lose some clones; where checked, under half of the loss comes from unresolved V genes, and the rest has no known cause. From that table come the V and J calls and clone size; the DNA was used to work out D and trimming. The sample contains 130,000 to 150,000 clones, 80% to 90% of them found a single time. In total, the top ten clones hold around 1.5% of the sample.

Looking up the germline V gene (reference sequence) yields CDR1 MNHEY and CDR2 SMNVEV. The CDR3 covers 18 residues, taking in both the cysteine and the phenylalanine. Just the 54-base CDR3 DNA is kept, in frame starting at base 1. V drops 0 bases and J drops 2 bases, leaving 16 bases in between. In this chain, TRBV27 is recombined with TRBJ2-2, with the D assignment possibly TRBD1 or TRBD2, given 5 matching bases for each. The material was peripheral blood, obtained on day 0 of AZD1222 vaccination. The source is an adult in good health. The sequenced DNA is TGTGCCAGCAGTTTATCCCCCGGGACGGAGCTTAACACCGGGGAGCTGTTTTTT. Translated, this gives CASSLSPGTELNTGELFF.